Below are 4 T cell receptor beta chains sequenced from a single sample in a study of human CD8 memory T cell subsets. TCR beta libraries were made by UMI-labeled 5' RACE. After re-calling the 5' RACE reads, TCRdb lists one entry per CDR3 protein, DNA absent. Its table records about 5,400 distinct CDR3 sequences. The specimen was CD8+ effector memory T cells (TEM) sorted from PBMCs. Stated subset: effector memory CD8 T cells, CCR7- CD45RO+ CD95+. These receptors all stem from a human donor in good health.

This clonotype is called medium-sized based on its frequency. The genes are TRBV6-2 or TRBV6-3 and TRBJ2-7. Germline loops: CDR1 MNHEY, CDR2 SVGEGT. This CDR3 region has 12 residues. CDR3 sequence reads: CASSKNIDEQYF.

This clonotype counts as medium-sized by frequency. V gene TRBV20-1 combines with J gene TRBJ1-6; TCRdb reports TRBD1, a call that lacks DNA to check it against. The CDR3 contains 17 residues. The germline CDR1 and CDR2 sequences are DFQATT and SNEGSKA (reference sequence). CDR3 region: CSAATAGTGGGNSPLHF.

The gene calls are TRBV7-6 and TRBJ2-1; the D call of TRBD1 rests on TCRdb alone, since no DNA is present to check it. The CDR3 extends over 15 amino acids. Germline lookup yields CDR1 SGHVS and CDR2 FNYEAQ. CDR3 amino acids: CASSLAGGTANEQFF.

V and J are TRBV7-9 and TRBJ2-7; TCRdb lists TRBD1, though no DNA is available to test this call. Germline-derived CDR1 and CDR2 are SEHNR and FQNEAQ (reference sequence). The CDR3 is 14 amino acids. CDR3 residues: CASSRQSPSYEQYF. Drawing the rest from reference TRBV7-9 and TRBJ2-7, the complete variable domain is DTGVSQNPRHKITKRGQNVTFRCDPISEHNRLYWYRQTLGQGPEFLTYFQNEAQLEKSRLLSDRFSAERPKGSFSTLEIQRTEQGDSAMYLCASSRQSPSYEQYFGPGTRLTVT.